This TCR beta chain emerged from a study of OX40 agonist ivuxolimab in advanced cancers. Profiling relied on immunoSEQ multiplex PCR, and the TCRdb table lists in-frame clones only, not all of them. This table has under 80,000 clones, 80% to 90% appearing once. This clonotype originated in an adult with an advanced solid tumor such as melanoma, head and neck, liver or kidney cancer. The sample was CD4+ or CD8+ T cells sorted from blood, taken in a trial of the OX40 agonist ivuxolimab.

CDR3 loop: CASSSQGSDTQYF. As DNA, the CDR3 is TGTGCCAGCTCTTCACAGGGTTCAGATACGCAGTATTTT. V and J are TRBV18 and TRBJ2-3; TRBD1 is a possible D gene (6 bases). Germline CDR1 and CDR2: KGHSH and LQKENI. The CDR3 loop spans 13 amino acids. Trimming took off 6 bases at V and 4 bases at J, with 11 bases between the two ends. Full variable domain (remainder filled in from reference TRBV18 and TRBJ2-3): NAGVMQNPRHLVRRRGQEARLRCSPMKGHSHVYWYRQLPEEGLKFMVYLQKENIIDESGMPKERFSAEFPKEGPSILRIQQVVRGDSAAYFCASSSQGSDTQYFGPGTRLTVL.